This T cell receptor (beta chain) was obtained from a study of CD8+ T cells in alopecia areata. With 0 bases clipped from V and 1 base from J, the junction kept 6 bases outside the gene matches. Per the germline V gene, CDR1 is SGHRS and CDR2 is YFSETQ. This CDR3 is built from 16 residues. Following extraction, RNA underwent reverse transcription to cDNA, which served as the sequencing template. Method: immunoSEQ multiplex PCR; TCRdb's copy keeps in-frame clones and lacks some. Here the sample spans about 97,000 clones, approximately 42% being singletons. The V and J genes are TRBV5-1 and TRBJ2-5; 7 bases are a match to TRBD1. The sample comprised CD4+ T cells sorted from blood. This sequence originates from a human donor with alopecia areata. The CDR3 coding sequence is TGCGCCAGCAGCTTGGAGGGGACAGTGCCCCAAGAGACCCAGTACTTC. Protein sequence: CASSLEGTVPQETQYF. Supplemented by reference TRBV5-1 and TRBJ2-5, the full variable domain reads KAGVTQTPRYLIKTRGQQVTLSCSPISGHRSVSWYQQTPGQGLQFLFEYFSETQRNKGNFPGRFSGRQFSNSRSEMNVSTLELGDSALYLCASSLEGTVPQETQYFGPGTRLLVL.